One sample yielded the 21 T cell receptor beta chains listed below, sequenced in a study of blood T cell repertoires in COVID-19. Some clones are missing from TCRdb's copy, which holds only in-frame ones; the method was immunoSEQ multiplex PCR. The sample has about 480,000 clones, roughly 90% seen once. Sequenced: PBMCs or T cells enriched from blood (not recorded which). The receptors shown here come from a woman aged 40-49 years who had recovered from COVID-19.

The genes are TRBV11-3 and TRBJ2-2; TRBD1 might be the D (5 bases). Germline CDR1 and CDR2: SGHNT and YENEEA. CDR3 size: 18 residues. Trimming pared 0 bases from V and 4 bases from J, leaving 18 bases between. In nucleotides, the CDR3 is TGTGCCAGCAGCTTAGAGTTCGCAGGGAAAAGAATCACCGGGGAGCTGTTTTTT. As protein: CASSLEFAGKRITGELFF.

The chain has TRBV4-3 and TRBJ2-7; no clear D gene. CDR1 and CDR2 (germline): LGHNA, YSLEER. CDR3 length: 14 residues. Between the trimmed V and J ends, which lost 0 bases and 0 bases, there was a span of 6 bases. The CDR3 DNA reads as TGCGCCAGCAGCCAAGATGTCTACTCCTACGAGCAGTACTTC. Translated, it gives CASSQDVYSYEQYF.

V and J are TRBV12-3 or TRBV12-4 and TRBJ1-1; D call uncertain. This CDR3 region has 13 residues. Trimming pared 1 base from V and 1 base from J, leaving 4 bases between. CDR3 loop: CASSLGQNTEAFF. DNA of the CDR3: TGTGCCAGCAGTTTAGGGCAGAACACTGAAGCTTTCTTT.

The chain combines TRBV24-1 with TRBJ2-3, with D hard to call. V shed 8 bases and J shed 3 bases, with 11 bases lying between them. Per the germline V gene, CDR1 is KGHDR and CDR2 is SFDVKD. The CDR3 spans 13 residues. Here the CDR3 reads CATNERQTDTQYF. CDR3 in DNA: TGTGCCACCAATGAAAGACAAACAGATACGCAGTATTTT.

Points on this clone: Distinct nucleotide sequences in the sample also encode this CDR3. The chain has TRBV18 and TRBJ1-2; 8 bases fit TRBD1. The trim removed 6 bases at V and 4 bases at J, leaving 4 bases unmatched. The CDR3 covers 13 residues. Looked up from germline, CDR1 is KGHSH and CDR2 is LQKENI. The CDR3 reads CASSPDRGYGYTF. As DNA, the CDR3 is TGTGCCAGCTCGCCCGACAGGGGCTATGGCTACACCTTC.

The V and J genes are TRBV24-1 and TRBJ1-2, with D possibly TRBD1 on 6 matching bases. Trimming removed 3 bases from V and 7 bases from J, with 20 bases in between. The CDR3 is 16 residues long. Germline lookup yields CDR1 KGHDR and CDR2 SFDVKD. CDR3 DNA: TGTGCCACCAGTGATCAACGGACAGACCTATGGTCTGGCTACACCTTC. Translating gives CATSDQRTDLWSGYTF.

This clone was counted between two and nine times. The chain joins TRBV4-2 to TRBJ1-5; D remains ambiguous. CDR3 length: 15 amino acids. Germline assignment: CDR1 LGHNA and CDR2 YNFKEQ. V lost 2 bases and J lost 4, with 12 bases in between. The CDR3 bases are TGTGCCAGCAGCCAATCCGGGAGAGATAATCAGCCCCAGCATTTT. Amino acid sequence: CASSQSGRDNQPQHF.

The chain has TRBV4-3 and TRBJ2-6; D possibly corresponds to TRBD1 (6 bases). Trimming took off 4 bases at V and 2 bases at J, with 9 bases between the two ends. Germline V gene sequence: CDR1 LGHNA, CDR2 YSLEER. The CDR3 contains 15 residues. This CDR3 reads CASSPHRAGANVLTF. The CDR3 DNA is TGCGCCAGCAGCCCACACAGGGCTGGGGCCAACGTCCTGACTTTC.

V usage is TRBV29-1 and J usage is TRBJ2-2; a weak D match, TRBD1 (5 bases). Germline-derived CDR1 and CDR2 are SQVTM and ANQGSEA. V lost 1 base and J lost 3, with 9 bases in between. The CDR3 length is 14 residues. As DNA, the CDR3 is TGCAGCGTTGAAGGCCAGGGTGACACCGGGGAGCTGTTTTTT. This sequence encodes CSVEGQGDTGELFF.

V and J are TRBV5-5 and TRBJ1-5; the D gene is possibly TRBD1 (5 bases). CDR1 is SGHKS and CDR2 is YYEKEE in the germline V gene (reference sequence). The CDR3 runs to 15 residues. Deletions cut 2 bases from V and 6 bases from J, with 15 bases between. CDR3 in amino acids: CASSLQAQDAQPQHF. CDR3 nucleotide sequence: TGTGCCAGCAGCTTACAGGCCCAGGACGCTCAGCCCCAGCATTTT.

The CDR3 region has the DNA TGTGCCAGCAGCGTCCAGACTAGCGGGAGGTGGAATGAGCAGTTCTTC. Its protein product is CASSVQTSGRWNEQFF. The V call is TRBV5-5, the J call TRBJ2-1; 13 bases are a match to TRBD2. Germline loops: CDR1 SGHKS, CDR2 YYEKEE (reference sequence). The CDR3 has 16 residues. The J segment lost 7 bases and the V segment lost 4 bases, leaving 8 bases of the junction unmatched.

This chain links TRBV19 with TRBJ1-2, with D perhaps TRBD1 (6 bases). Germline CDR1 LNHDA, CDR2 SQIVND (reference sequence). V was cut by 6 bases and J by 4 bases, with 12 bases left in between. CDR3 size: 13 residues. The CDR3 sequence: CASSPGVGYGYTF. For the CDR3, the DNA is TGTGCCAGTAGCCCAGGGGTTGGCTATGGCTACACCTTC.

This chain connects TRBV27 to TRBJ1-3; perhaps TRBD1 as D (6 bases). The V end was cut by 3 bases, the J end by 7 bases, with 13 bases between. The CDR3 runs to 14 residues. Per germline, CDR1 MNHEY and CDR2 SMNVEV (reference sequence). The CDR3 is CASSLGSTGNTIYF. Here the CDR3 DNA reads TGTGCCAGCAGTTTGGGCAGTACAGGGAACACCATATATTTT.

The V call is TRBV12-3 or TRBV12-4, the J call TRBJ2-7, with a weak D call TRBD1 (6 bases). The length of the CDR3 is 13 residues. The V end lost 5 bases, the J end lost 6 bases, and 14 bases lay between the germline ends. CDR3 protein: CASSRSAGVEQYF. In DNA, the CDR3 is TGTGCCAGCAGTCGTTCCGCAGGGGTCGAGCAGTACTTC.

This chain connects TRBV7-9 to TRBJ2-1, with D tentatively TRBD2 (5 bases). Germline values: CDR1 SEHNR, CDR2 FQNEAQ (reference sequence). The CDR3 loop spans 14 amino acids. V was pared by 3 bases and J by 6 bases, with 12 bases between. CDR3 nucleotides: TGTGCCAGCAGCTTCGCTCTAGCCCTCAATGAGCAGTTCTTC. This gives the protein CASSFALALNEQFF.

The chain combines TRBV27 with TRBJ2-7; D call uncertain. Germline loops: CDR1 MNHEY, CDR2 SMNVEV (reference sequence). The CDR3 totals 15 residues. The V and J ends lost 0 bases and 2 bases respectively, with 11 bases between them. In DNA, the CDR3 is TGTGCCAGCAGTTTATCCCCAACCCCTACCTACGAGCAGTACTTC. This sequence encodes CASSLSPTPTYEQYF.

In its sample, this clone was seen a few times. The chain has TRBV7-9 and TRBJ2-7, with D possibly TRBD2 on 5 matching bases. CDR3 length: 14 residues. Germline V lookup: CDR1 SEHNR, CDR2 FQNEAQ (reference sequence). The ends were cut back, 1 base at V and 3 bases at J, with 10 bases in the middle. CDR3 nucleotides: TGTGCCAGCAGCTTAGGTGGAGAGGGCTACGAGCAGTACTTC. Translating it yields CASSLGGEGYEQYF.

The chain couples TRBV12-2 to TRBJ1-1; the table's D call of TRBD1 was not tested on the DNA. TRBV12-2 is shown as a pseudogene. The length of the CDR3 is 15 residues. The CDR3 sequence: CASRKPGQENTEAFF. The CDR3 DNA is TGTGCAAGTCGCAAACCGGGACAGGAGAACACTGAAGCTTTCTTT.

The chain's CDR3 is CASSQAIGTPWGEQYF. The CDR3 DNA follows: TGTGCCAGCAGCCAAGCAATTGGGACACCGTGGGGCGAGCAGTACTTC. The rearrangement uses TRBV4-2 and TRBJ2-7; D is possibly TRBD1 (6 bases). The V and J ends lost 1 base and 6 bases respectively, with 19 bases between them. Germline CDR1 reads LGHNA; CDR2 reads YNFKEQ. CDR3 length: 16 residues.

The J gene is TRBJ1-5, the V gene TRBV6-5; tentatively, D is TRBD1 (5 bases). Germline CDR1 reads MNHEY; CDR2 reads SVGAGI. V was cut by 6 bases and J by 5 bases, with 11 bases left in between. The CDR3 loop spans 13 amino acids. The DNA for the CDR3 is TGTGCCAGCAGACAGCAGGGCGATCAGCCCCAGCATTTT. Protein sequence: CASRQQGDQPQHF.

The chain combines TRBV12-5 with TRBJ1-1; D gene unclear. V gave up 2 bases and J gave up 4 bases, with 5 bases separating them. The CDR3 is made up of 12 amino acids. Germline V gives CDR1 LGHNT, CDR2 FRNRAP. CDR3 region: CASGLSGTEAFF. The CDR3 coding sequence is TGTGCTAGTGGTTTGTCAGGCACTGAAGCTTTCTTT.